These 28 T cell receptor beta chains came from one sample sequenced in a study of Graves' ophthalmopathy and Graves' hyperthyroidism. Scientists amplified the TCR beta CDR3 regions from RNA transcripts. An opening RT-PCR round employed HTBI primers and preceded a second-round multiplex PCR. MiXCR was run by TCRdb on the multiplex PCR reads, yielding one entry per CDR3 protein. Here the sample spans just over 600,000 distinct CDR3 sequences, about 24% being singletons. Material for sequencing was peripheral blood. These receptors were taken from a woman aged 18-29 years with stable Graves' hyperthyroidism. Some clones in this sample may be carry-over from other donors' samples.

Points on this clonotype: This clone may be a read error of a much larger clone one base away. This chain joins TRBV15 and TRBJ2-5; possible D gene TRBD2, 5 bases. The CDR3 is 13 residues long. Germline CDR1 and CDR2: LNHNV and YYDKDF (reference sequence). The CDR3 DNA is TGTGCCACCAGCAGAGATCGGTGGGAGACCAAGTACTTC. Translating gives CATSRDRWETKYF.

This chain links TRBV28 with TRBJ1-3; perhaps TRBD1 as D (5 bases). Germline V gene data show CDR1 as MDHEN and CDR2 as SYDVKM. Trimming shortened V by 9 bases and J by 0 bases, and 12 bases separated the two germline ends. The CDR3 runs to 14 residues. CDR3: CASGTGSSGNTIYF. CDR3 coding DNA: TGTGCCAGTGGGACGGGGAGCTCTGGAAACACCATATATTTT.

This clonotype was counted many times. The gene calls are TRBV12-3 or TRBV12-4 and TRBJ2-5; D might be TRBD1 (7 bases). The CDR3 extends over 17 amino acids. Trimming removed 5 bases at V and 1 base at J, with 20 bases between. This chain's CDR3 is CASSLGAGQPPQETQYF. CDR3 in DNA: TGTGCCAGCAGTCTAGGGGCGGGACAGCCCCCCCAAGAGACCCAGTACTTC.

This clonotype was counted at least ten times. The CDR3 spells CASKGRTGSNTGELFF. The CDR3 region has the DNA TGCGCCAGCAAAGGCAGGACAGGGTCAAACACCGGGGAGCTGTTTTTT. The rearrangement joins TRBV5-1 to TRBJ2-2; the match to TRBD1 covers 8 bases. J lost 2 bases, V lost 6 bases, and 9 bases had no gene match. CDR3 length equals 16 residues. Germline V CDR1 and CDR2: SGHRS, YFSETQ. The complete variable domain, with remaining parts taken from reference TRBV5-1 and TRBJ2-2, reads KAGVTQTPRYLIKTRGQQVTLSCSPISGHRSVSWYQQTPGQGLQFLFEYFSETQRNKGNFPGRFSGRQFSNSRSEMNVSTLELGDSALYLCASKGRTGSNTGELFFGEGSRLTVL.

This clonotype was found many times. The J gene is TRBJ1-6, the V gene TRBV15; D is unresolved. The V end was cut by 3 bases, the J end by 8 bases, with 14 bases between. The CDR3 consists of 15 residues. Germline V lookup: CDR1 LNHNV, CDR2 YYDKDF (reference sequence). As DNA, the CDR3 is TGTGCCACCAGCAGGGACGGACTGCCTTATTCACCCCTCCACTTT. It specifies CATSRDGLPYSPLHF.

There are many counts of this clonotype. The V call is TRBV5-1, the J call TRBJ2-5, with D uncertain. The germline gives CDR1 SGHRS, CDR2 YFSETQ. This CDR3 is built from 13 residues. The V gene lost 2 bases and the J gene lost 5 bases, with 10 bases spanning the gap. This CDR3 reads CASSLSGGETQYF. CDR3 DNA: TGCGCCAGCAGCTTAAGTGGTGGGGAGACCCAGTACTTC.

This clonotype has a count of ten or more. J is TRBJ2-7 and V is TRBV20-1; TRBD2 is a possible D gene (5 bases). This CDR3 comprises 13 residues. V shed 1 base and J shed 6 bases, with 13 bases lying between them. The V gene's germline CDR1 is DFQATT and CDR2 SNEGSKA (reference sequence). The CDR3 sequence is CSARVTGNPEQYF. CDR3 in DNA: TGCAGTGCTAGAGTAACGGGAAATCCCGAGCAGTACTTC.

This clonotype was seen only a few times. The chain uses TRBV7-3 and TRBJ1-1, with 7 nucleotides matching TRBD1. The CDR3 consists of 13 residues. CDR1 SGHTA and CDR2 FQGTGA come from the germline V gene. Trimming removed 6 bases from V and 10 bases from J; junction bases left unmatched: 11. The CDR3 nucleotides read TGTGCCAGCAGTCCTAACCAGGGGGTTGGAGCTTTCTTT. Protein: CASSPNQGVGAFF.

This chain joins TRBV7-9 and TRBJ2-5; D may be TRBD1 or TRBD2 (5 bases each). V lost 6 bases to trimming and J lost 5 bases, with 19 bases between them. The CDR3 is 15 residues long. Germline assignment: CDR1 SEHNR and CDR2 FQNEAQ (reference sequence). The CDR3 coding sequence is TGTGCCAGCAGTGCCGGGACCGCTAGCTTTGAGACCCAGTACTTC. Translation: CASSAGTASFETQYF.

This clonotype was counted at least ten times. V gene TRBV6-2 or TRBV6-3 combines with J gene TRBJ2-7; 7 bases are a match to TRBD1. This CDR3 has 16 amino acids. CDR1 is MNHEY and CDR2 is SVGEGT in the germline V gene. The trim removed 6 bases at V and 0 bases at J, leaving 11 bases unmatched. The CDR3 here is CASRPIRDSSSYEQYF. The CDR3 DNA follows: TGTGCCAGCAGACCTATCCGGGACAGCAGCTCCTACGAGCAGTACTTC.

This clonotype was counted at least ten times. The J gene is TRBJ2-1, the V gene TRBV27, with D tentatively TRBD1 or TRBD2 (5 bases each). From germline, CDR1 is MNHEY and CDR2 SMNVEV (reference sequence). This CDR3 is built from 16 residues. V was shortened by 6 bases and J by 2 bases, with 17 bases between the two germline ends. CDR3 coding DNA: TGTGCCAGCAGCCTGACCCGGGACCCCCCCTACAATGAGCAGTTCTTC. Translation gives CASSLTRDPPYNEQFF.

Many counts were recorded for this clonotype. This rearrangement joins TRBV7-3 to TRBJ2-3; no definite D call. Germline CDR1 and CDR2: SGHTA and FQGTGA. The CDR3 extends over 16 amino acids. V lost 2 bases and J 3 bases, leaving 15 bases between the germline ends. CDR3 DNA: TGTGCCAGCAGCTTAGGCAGCTTGGGTAGGACAGATACGCAGTATTTT. This translates into CASSLGSLGRTDTQYF.

This clonotype was detected many times. The chain is built from TRBV2 and TRBJ2-7; 9 bases line up with TRBD1. CDR3 length: 14 residues. The V and J ends lost 8 bases and 2 bases, in that order; junction bases with no gene match: 7. Germline lookup yields CDR1 SNHLY and CDR2 FYNNEI. DNA of the CDR3: TGTGCCAGCGGGGCGGGACAGGGAGCCTACGAGCAGTACTTC. Protein product: CASGAGQGAYEQYF.

This chain uses TRBV5-1 with TRBJ1-1; D not certain. Germline CDR1 SGHRS, CDR2 YFSETQ. V lost 4 bases and J 4 bases, leaving 17 bases between the germline ends. CDR3 length equals 15 residues. The CDR3: CASSHRMSLVTEAFF. The DNA of the CDR3 is TGCGCCAGCAGCCATAGGATGAGTTTGGTCACTGAAGCTTTCTTT. The full variable domain, with the rest looked up from reference TRBV5-1 and TRBJ1-1, is KAGVTQTPRYLIKTRGQQVTLSCSPISGHRSVSWYQQTPGQGLQFLFEYFSETQRNKGNFPGRFSGRQFSNSRSEMNVSTLELGDSALYLCASSHRMSLVTEAFFGQGTRLTVV.

V gene TRBV6-1 combines with J gene TRBJ1-2; 9 positions agree with TRBD1. CDR1 and CDR2 (germline): MNHNS, SASEGT. Trimming cost V 8 bases and J 4 bases; bases outside gene matches: 11. CDR3 length: 15 amino acids. Written as DNA, the CDR3 is TGTGCCAGCGTCACGTCACCGGGACAGGGCTATGGCTACACCTTC. It yields the protein CASVTSPGQGYGYTF.

This clonotype has a count of ten or more. The J gene is TRBJ2-2, the V gene TRBV7-2, with 8 bases that match TRBD2. V gave up 5 bases and J gave up 7 bases; unmatched junction bases: 3. Germline CDR1 and CDR2: SGHTA and FQGNSA. The CDR3 contains 13 residues. The CDR3 here is CASSLGGGGELFF. The CDR3 nucleotides read TGTGCCAGCAGCCTCGGGGGGGGCGGGGAGCTGTTTTTT.

This sequence joins TRBV15 and TRBJ2-5; the match to TRBD2 covers 8 bases. The CDR3 runs 15 residues. V was clipped by 4 bases and J by 0 bases; unmatched bases: 4. Per germline, CDR1 LNHNV and CDR2 YYDKDF (reference sequence). CDR3 amino acids: CATSNKRGNQETQYF. Written as DNA, the CDR3 is TGTGCCACCAGCAACAAGCGGGGGAACCAAGAGACCCAGTACTTC.

This clonotype was detected many times. The chain is built from TRBV28 and TRBJ2-7, with D unclear. Germline values: CDR1 MDHEN, CDR2 SYDVKM. V was shortened by 4 bases and J by 1 base, with 20 bases between the two germline ends. The CDR3 runs to 17 residues. The CDR3 coding sequence is TGTGCCAGCAGTTCCCCGCCCACACGGAGTGGGTCCTACGAGCAGTACTTC. This codes for CASSSPPTRSGSYEQYF.

This clonotype was seen repeatedly, ten times or more. The chain links TRBV19 to TRBJ1-1; TRBD1 matches at 7 bases. Germline assignment: CDR1 LNHDA and CDR2 SQIVND (reference sequence). V dropped 9 bases and J dropped 5; count of bases not matched to a gene: 9. The CDR3 is 13 residues long. The CDR3 region has the DNA TGTGCCAGCTTAACAGGGGTCATGACTGAAGCTTTCTTT. It translates to CASLTGVMTEAFF.

This clonotype was picked up a small number of times. This chain links TRBV28 with TRBJ1-6; 7 bases align to TRBD1. Germline assignment: CDR1 MDHEN and CDR2 SYDVKM. CDR3 length: 16 residues. J lost 3 bases, V lost 2 bases, and 4 bases had no gene match. CDR3 residues: CASSLRGPYYNSPLHF. Here the CDR3 DNA reads TGTGCCAGCAGTTTAAGGGGGCCCTACTATAATTCACCCCTCCACTTT.

This clonotype was detected many times. The J gene is TRBJ2-2, the V gene TRBV12-3 or TRBV12-4, with D perhaps matching TRBD1 (6 bases). CDR3 length: 14 amino acids. The V end lost 6 bases, the J end lost 5 bases, and 13 bases lay between the germline ends. The CDR3 loop reads CASSSGQITGELFF. The CDR3 coding sequence is TGTGCCAGCAGCTCCGGACAGATTACCGGGGAGCTGTTTTTT.

This clonotype was found many times. This CDR3 reads CATRPGRGFGNTIYF. The CDR3 coding sequence is TGTGCCACCCGGCCCGGCAGGGGGTTTGGAAACACCATATATTTT. This chain links TRBV10-3 with TRBJ1-3, with 7 nucleotides matching TRBD1. The V gene's germline CDR1 is ENHRY and CDR2 SYGVKD. With V trimmed by 10 bases and J by 3 bases, 12 bases remained unmatched. The CDR3 contains 15 residues.

The sample holds many counts of this clonotype. The chain recombines TRBV6-1 with TRBJ1-5, with D hard to call. The CDR3 is 13 residues long. Germline V gene sequence: CDR1 MNHNS, CDR2 SASEGT. V was clipped by 5 bases and J by 5 bases, with 10 bases between them. DNA for the CDR3: TGTGCCAGCAGTCAGACATGGGATCAGCCCCAGCATTTT. Translated, it gives CASSQTWDQPQHF.

In this sample, this clonotype turned up many times. V and J are TRBV2 and TRBJ1-2, with D unresolved. The CDR3 contains 14 residues. V was shortened by 3 bases and J by 2 bases, with 10 bases between the two germline ends. Per germline, CDR1 SNHLY and CDR2 FYNNEI. The CDR3, as DNA: TGTGCCAGCAGTGATAACAGTTGGAACTATGGCTACACCTTC. Amino acids: CASSDNSWNYGYTF. The full variable domain, with the rest looked up from reference TRBV2 and TRBJ1-2, is EPEVTQTPSHQVTQMGQEVILRCVPISNHLYFYWYRQILGQKVEFLVSFYNNEISEKSEIFDDQFSVERPDGSNFTLKIRSTKLEDSAMYFCASSDNSWNYGYTFGSGTRLTVV.

In this sample, this clonotype turned up many times. The chain employs TRBV7-2 and TRBJ1-3; D is uncertain. This CDR3 comprises 14 residues. The V end was cut by 6 bases, the J end by 0 bases, with 9 bases between. Per germline, CDR1 SGHTA and CDR2 FQGNSA. The CDR3 region has the DNA TGTGCCAGCAGTTCGGGTCTCTCTGGAAACACCATATATTTT. As protein: CASSSGLSGNTIYF.

This clonotype was recorded once. The chain employs TRBV12-3 or TRBV12-4 and TRBJ2-5; 12 nucleotides align to TRBD1. The DNA end favors TRBJ2-7, so the J call may be wrong. This CDR3 comprises 15 residues. CDR3 nucleotides: TGTGCCAACTCAACTTGGGACAGGGGGCTAAACGAGCAGTACTTC. Translation: CANSTWDRGLNEQYF.

V and J are TRBV11-2 and TRBJ1-3; TRBD1 aligns across 7 bases. J lost 8 bases, V lost 5 bases, and 9 bases had no gene match. Looked up from germline, CDR1 is SGHAT and CDR2 is FQNNGV. The CDR3 is 14 amino acids. For the CDR3, the DNA is TGTGCCAGCAGCGCCGGGACAGCAGGTTACACCATATATTTT. It translates to CASSAGTAGYTIYF. The full variable domain, in which reference TRBV11-2 and TRBJ1-3 provide the parts outside the CDR3, is EAGVAQSPRYKIIEKRQSVAFWCNPISGHATLYWYQQILGQGPKLLIQFQNNGVVDDSQLPKDRFSAERLKGVDSTLKIQPAKLEDSAVYLCASSAGTAGYTIYFGEGSWLTVV.

This clonotype was recorded many times. This chain uses TRBV7-8 with TRBJ2-7; no clear D gene. CDR1 and CDR2 (germline): SGHVS, FQNEAQ. V lost 2 bases to trimming and J lost 0 bases, with 8 bases between them. The CDR3 contains 14 residues. This CDR3 is CASSLPRISYEQYF. The DNA for the CDR3 is TGTGCCAGCAGCTTACCACGGATCTCCTACGAGCAGTACTTC. The whole variable domain, remainder taken from reference TRBV7-8 and TRBJ2-7, is GAGVSQSPRYKVAKRGQDVALRCDPISGHVSLFWYQQALGQGPEFLTYFQNEAQLDKSGLPSDRFFAERPEGSVSTLKIQRTQQEDSAVYLCASSLPRISYEQYFGPGTRLTVT.